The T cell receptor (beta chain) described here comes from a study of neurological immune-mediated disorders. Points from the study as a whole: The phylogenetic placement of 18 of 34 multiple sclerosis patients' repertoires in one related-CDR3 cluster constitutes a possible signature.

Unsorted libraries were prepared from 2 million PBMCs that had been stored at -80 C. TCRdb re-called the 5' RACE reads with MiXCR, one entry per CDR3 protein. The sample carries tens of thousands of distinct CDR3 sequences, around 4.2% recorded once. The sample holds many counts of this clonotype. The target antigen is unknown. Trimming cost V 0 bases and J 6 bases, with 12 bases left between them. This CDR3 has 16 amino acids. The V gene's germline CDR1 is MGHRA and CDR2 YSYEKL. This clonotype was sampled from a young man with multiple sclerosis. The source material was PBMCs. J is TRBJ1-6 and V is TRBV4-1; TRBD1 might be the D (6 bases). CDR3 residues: CASSQDNRGLNSPLHF. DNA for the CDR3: TGCGCCAGCAGCCAAGACAATCGGGGGCTTAATTCACCCCTCCACTTT.